This T cell receptor (beta chain) was obtained from a study of T cell repertoires in cytomegalovirus infection. Turning to the study itself: TCR beta signatures that were public indicated CMV infection and matching HLA type. Study findings and constraints: HLA-C-restricted, CMV-specific TCR beta clonotypes were dominant ex vivo. Public TCR beta family frequency separated CMV-and-HLA carriers, including in an independent cohort.

From the reads, TCRdb called clonotypes with MiXCR, one entry per CDR3 protein. The sample consists of hundreds of thousands of distinct CDR3 sequences, under 55% of them appearing once. Remarks on this clonotype: As yet, its antigen is unknown.

The source of this sequence is a human donor in good health (CMV status not recorded). Some clones in this sample may be carry-over from other donors' samples. Source: cultured PBMCs, taken from culture after CMV antigen stimulation.

CDR3 protein: CAASLSPSSYEQYF. The CDR3 DNA is TGTGCCGCCTCCCTGTCCCCGAGCTCTTACGAGCAGTACTTC. J is TRBJ2-7 and V is TRBV6-5; D call uncertain. This CDR3 has 14 amino acids. Germline CDR1 MNHEY, CDR2 SVGAGI. With 11 bases removed from V and 4 bases from J, the gap between germline ends came to 21 bases.